These 9 T cell receptor beta chains were all obtained from the same sample, sequenced in a study of T cell changes during pregnancy in multiple sclerosis. The data were produced by immunoSEQ multiplex PCR, yet TCRdb's version contains in-frame clones alone and is incomplete. The sample records about 49,000 clones, more than 85% being singletons. The material was peripheral blood, obtained after pregnancy. Receptor source: a female donor with multiple sclerosis, enrolled in a pregnancy study.

The chain couples TRBV15 to TRBJ1-4; 7 nucleotides line up with TRBD1. Trimming at V came to 0 bases and at J to 4 bases, leaving 5 bases not matched to a gene. The CDR3 loop spans 16 amino acids. Germline values: CDR1 LNHNV, CDR2 YYDKDF (reference sequence). CDR3 amino acids: CATSRDQGQRNEKLFF. The CDR3 DNA reads as TGTGCCACCAGCAGAGATCAGGGACAGCGTAATGAAAAACTGTTTTTT.

V is TRBV9 and J is TRBJ1-4; D is ambiguous. The germline V gene has CDR1 SGDLS and CDR2 YYNGEE. V was pared by 3 bases and J by 3 bases, with 12 bases between. CDR3 length: 15 amino acids. As DNA, the CDR3 is TGTGCCAGCAGCGCCGGGAGGGAGGCTAATGAAAAACTGTTTTTT. Translating it yields CASSAGREANEKLFF. The variable domain in full, with the rest retrieved from reference TRBV9 and TRBJ1-4, is DSGVTQTPKHLITATGQRVTLRCSPRSGDLSVYWYQQSLDQGLQFLIQYYNGEERAKGNILERFSAQQFPDLHSELNLSSLELGDSALYFCASSAGREANEKLFFGSGTQLSVL.

The chain couples TRBV9 to TRBJ2-2, with D maybe TRBD2 (6 bases). Trimming stripped 4 bases from V and 6 bases from J, with 13 bases between. CDR3 size: 14 residues. Germline values: CDR1 SGDLS, CDR2 YYNGEE. DNA of the CDR3: TGTGCCAGCAGCCCCCAAGGCGGGGCCGGGGAGCTGTTTTTT. It encodes CASSPQGGAGELFF.

The chain links TRBV6-5 to TRBJ2-4; D remains unclear. Per germline, CDR1 MNHEY and CDR2 SVGAGI. Trimming stripped 2 bases from V and 0 bases from J, with 11 bases between. The CDR3 is 16 residues long. The CDR3 sequence is CASSYLGSRAKNIQYF. CDR3 nucleotides: TGTGCCAGCAGTTACCTGGGCTCACGAGCCAAAAACATTCAGTACTTC.

V usage is TRBV19 and J usage is TRBJ2-7; D possibly corresponds to TRBD2 (5 bases). The germline CDR1 and CDR2 sequences are LNHDA and SQIVND (reference sequence). The V end lost 4 bases, the J end lost 6 bases, and 13 bases lay between the germline ends. CDR3 length: 13 residues. The CDR3: CASSNEGIGEQYF. CDR3 in DNA: TGTGCCAGTAGTAACGAGGGAATAGGCGAGCAGTACTTC. Full variable domain (outside the CDR3, taken from reference TRBV19 and TRBJ2-7): DGGITQSPKYLFRKEGQNVTLSCEQNLNHDAMYWYRQDPGQGLRLIYYSQIVNDFQKGDIAEGYSVSREKKESFPLTVTSAQKNPTAFYLCASSNEGIGEQYFGPGTRLTVT.

This rearrangement joins TRBV4-2 to TRBJ1-3; no firm D call. This CDR3 contains 18 residues. Trimming stripped 0 bases from V and 2 bases from J, with 17 bases between. The germline CDR1 and CDR2 sequences are LGHNA and YNFKEQ. The CDR3 protein is CASSQDPPSGVAGNTIYF. The CDR3 coding sequence is TGTGCCAGCAGCCAAGACCCCCCCTCCGGGGTAGCTGGAAACACCATATATTTT.

The chain is built from TRBV27 and TRBJ1-1; no clear D. Trimming shortened V by 6 bases and J by 4 bases, and 12 bases separated the two germline ends. Germline V gene data show CDR1 as MNHEY and CDR2 as SMNVEV (reference sequence). The CDR3 runs 13 residues. The CDR3 protein is CASSGLLGTEAFF. CDR3 DNA: TGTGCCAGCAGCGGACTCCTAGGCACTGAAGCTTTCTTT.

The chain combines TRBV11-3 with TRBJ2-7; D uncertain. The germline V gene has CDR1 SGHNT and CDR2 YENEEA. The CDR3 is 12 residues long. Trimming stripped 4 bases from V and 6 bases from J, with 10 bases between. CDR3 region: CASSYTSREQYF. In DNA form, the CDR3 reads TGTGCCAGCAGCTATACGAGCCGCGAGCAGTACTTC.

The rearrangement joins TRBV27 to TRBJ2-7; perhaps TRBD1 as D (8 bases). This CDR3 region has 12 residues. Between the trimmed V and J ends, which lost 4 bases and 6 bases, there was a span of 10 bases. CDR1 MNHEY and CDR2 SMNVEV come from the germline V gene (reference sequence). CDR3 coding DNA: TGTGCCAGCAGTTACAGGGGGGGCGAGCAGTACTTC. This encodes CASSYRGGEQYF.